This TCR beta chain was identified during a study of OX40 agonist ivuxolimab in advanced cancers. Clones were sequenced by immunoSEQ multiplex PCR, and TCRdb holds only the in-frame ones, with some missing. Of tens of thousands of clones in the sample, around 80% were seen once. Per the germline V gene, CDR1 is LNHDA and CDR2 is SQIVND (reference sequence). This CDR3 is built from 15 residues. Trimming removed 4 bases from V and 6 bases from J; junction bases left unmatched: 6. The sequencing here drew on CD4+ or CD8+ T cells sorted from blood, taken in a trial of the OX40 agonist ivuxolimab. The origin of this receptor is an adult with an advanced solid tumor such as melanoma, head and neck, liver or kidney cancer. The gene calls are TRBV19 and TRBJ2-1; 10 bases align to TRBD2. This chain's CDR3 is CASSTGSGRGNEQFF. CDR3 coding DNA: TGTGCCAGTAGTACGGGAAGCGGGAGGGGCAATGAGCAGTTCTTC.